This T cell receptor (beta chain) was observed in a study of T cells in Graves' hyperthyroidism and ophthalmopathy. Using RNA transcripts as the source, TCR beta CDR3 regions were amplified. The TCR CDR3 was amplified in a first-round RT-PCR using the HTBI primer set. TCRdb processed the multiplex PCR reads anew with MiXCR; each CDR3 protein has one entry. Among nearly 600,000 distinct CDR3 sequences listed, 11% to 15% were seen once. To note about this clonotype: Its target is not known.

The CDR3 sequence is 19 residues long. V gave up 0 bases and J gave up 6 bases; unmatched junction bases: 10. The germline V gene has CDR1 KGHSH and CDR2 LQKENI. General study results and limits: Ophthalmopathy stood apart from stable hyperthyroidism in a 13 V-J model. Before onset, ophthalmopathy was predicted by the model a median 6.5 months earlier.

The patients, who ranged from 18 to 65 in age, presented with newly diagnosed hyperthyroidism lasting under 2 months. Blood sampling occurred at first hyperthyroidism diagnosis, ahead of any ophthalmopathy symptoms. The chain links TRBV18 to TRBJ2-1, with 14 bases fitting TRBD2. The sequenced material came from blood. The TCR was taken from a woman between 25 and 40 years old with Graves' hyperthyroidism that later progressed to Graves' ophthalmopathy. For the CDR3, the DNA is TGTGCCAGCTCACCACCGGGACTAGCGGGAGCTGGGACGGGCAATGAGCAGTTCTTC. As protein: CASSPPGLAGAGTGNEQFF.